These 6 T cell receptor beta chains were sequenced from one sample in a study of T cells in Graves' hyperthyroidism and ophthalmopathy. TCR beta CDR3 regions were amplified from RNA transcripts. HTBI primers were the set used in a first-round RT-PCR of the TCR CDR3. Via MiXCR, TCRdb re-called the multiplex PCR reads, giving one row per CDR3 protein. This table has 350,000 to 450,000 distinct CDR3 sequences, more than 12% appearing once. The sample consisted of blood. The receptor set was obtained from a man over 45 with Graves' ophthalmopathy.

This clonotype came up once. A junction end diverges from the germline sequence, so it may reflect a read error. The chain is built from TRBV7-2 and TRBJ2-3; 7 bases match TRBD1. Germline V gene sequence: CDR1 SGHTA, CDR2 FQGNSA. CDR3 length: 15 residues. CDR3 sequence reads: CASSTPDRASEPQYF. The CDR3 bases are TGCGCCAGCAGCACACCCGACAGGGCCTCAGAGCCGCAGTATTTT.

This clonotype was detected ten times or more. The V and J genes are TRBV7-9 and TRBJ2-1; perhaps TRBD2 as D (5 bases). Germline CDR1 reads SEHNR; CDR2 reads FQNEAQ (reference sequence). Deletions cut 6 bases from V and 9 bases from J, with 21 bases between. The CDR3 has 15 amino acids. DNA for the CDR3: TGTGCCAGCAGTTCCGGACTGGCGATTCTAAGTGAGCAGTTCTTC. Protein: CASSSGLAILSEQFF.

The sample holds many counts of this clonotype. This sequence joins TRBV20-1 and TRBJ2-7, with 10 bases identical to TRBD2. The CDR3 has 15 amino acids. From germline, CDR1 is DFQATT and CDR2 SNEGSKA (reference sequence). V shed 3 bases and J 1 base; nucleotides not matched to a gene: 6. The CDR3 DNA reads as TGCAGTGCTAGGGGGCTAGCGGGAGTTTCCTACGAGCAGTACTTC. Encoded protein: CSARGLAGVSYEQYF.

This clonotype has more than one count but fewer than ten. The chain uses TRBV7-2 and TRBJ2-2; D may be TRBD2 (6 bases). V gave up 7 bases and J gave up 3 bases, with 12 bases separating them. Germline values: CDR1 SGHTA, CDR2 FQGNSA. CDR3 length equals 14 residues. The CDR3 coding sequence is TGTGCCAGCATGGCGGGGACTTACACCGGGGAGCTGTTTTTT. Translation gives CASMAGTYTGELFF. The whole variable domain, remainder taken from reference TRBV7-2 and TRBJ2-2, is GAGVSQSPSNKVTEKGKDVELRCDPISGHTALYWYRQSLGQGLEFLIYFQGNSAPDKSGLPSDRFSAERTGGSVSTLTIQRTQQEDSAVYLCASMAGTYTGELFFGEGSRLTVL.

The V and J genes are TRBV12-3 or TRBV12-4 and TRBJ2-7, with TRBD1 identical over 9 bases. This CDR3 comprises 17 residues. V trimming: 1 base; J trimming: 3 bases; junction bases outside the gene matches: 10. The CDR3 bases are TGTGCCAGCAGTTTAGGGTCTACAGGGGGCAAACACTACGAGCAGTACTTC. Its protein is CASSLGSTGGKHYEQYF.

This clonotype was picked up many times. The rearrangement joins TRBV5-1 to TRBJ2-1; TRBD2 matches 10 bases. The CDR3 runs to 15 residues. Losses at the gene ends were 4 bases for V and 9 bases for J; bases not matched to a gene: 10. The germline CDR1 and CDR2 sequences are SGHRS and YFSETQ. The CDR3 DNA follows: TGCGCCAGCAGCCTATCTAGCGGGAGTGTCACTGAGCAGTTCTTC. Translating it yields CASSLSSGSVTEQFF. The full variable domain, rest sourced from reference TRBV5-1 and TRBJ2-1, is KAGVTQTPRYLIKTRGQQVTLSCSPISGHRSVSWYQQTPGQGLQFLFEYFSETQRNKGNFPGRFSGRQFSNSRSEMNVSTLELGDSALYLCASSLSSGSVTEQFFGPGTRLTVL.